The clone carrying this TCR beta chain was counted ten times or more. Its antigen is unknown. This sample was taken from a study of human T cells and chemical hapten exposure. The overall study: The sensitizer, 2% DPC, was used on approximately 2 cm by approximately 2 cm of upper inner arm skin.

Study-wide results and caveats: With regard to DPC sensitization, TCRs above 1 in 1000 frequency did not change. Every donor had alopecia, and their immune response may therefore differ from healthy people's.

V was clipped by 0 bases and J by 2 bases, with 11 bases between them. The CDR3 runs 15 residues. Germline V lookup: CDR1 SGHAT, CDR2 FQNNGV. Time point noted: pre-sensitization, week 0. This sample's treatment: therapeutic diphenylcyclopropenone sensitization with weekly scalp DPC. TCRdb reprocessed the RACE reads via MiXCR and lists one record per CDR3 protein. The data show 300,000 to 450,000 distinct CDR3 sequences, with 4.5% to 6% seen just once and 2.5% to 3% held by the top ten. The V and J genes are TRBV11-2 and TRBJ2-7; D unresolved. The TCR comes from a woman in her 50s with alopecia areata. Some clones in this sample may be carry-over from other donors' samples. Here the sequenced sample was whole blood, taken in connection with sensitization to the hapten diphenylcyclopropenone (DPC). The CDR3: CASSLERTAAYEQYF. In DNA form, the CDR3 reads TGTGCCAGCAGCTTAGAGCGGACGGCCGCCTACGAGCAGTACTTC.